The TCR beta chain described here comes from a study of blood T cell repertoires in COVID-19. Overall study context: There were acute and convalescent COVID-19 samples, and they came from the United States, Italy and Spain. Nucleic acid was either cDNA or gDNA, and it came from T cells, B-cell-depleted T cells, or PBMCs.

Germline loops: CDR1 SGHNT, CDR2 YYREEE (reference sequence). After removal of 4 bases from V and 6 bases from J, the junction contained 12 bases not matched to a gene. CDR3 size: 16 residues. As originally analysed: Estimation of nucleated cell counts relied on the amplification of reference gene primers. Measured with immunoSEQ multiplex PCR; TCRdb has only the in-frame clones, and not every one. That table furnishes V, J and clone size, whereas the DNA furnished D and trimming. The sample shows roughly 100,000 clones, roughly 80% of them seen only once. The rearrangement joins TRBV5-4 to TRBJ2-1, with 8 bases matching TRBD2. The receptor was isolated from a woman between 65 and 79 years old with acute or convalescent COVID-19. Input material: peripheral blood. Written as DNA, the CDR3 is TGTGCCAGCAGCCCGGCCACTAGCGGATGGGGCAATGAGCAGTTCTTC. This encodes CASSPATSGWGNEQFF.